The 25 T cell receptor beta chains below were found in one sample sequenced in a study of T-cell reconstitution after alpha-beta-depleted transplantation in children. The authors prepared the TCRbeta library with unique molecular identifiers. TCRdb re-analysed the PCR reads in MiXCR, keeping a single row per CDR3 protein. The sample lists roughly 300,000 distinct CDR3 sequences; about 9.4% were seen once. Specimen: PBMCs from the stem cell graft donor, collected from the stem cell graft. These receptors were obtained from a human donor who donated a stem cell graft to a child with acute lymphoblastic leukemia.

The V and J genes are TRBV11-2 and TRBJ2-5; D is unclear. The CDR3 extends over 16 amino acids. Per the germline V gene, CDR1 is SGHAT and CDR2 is FQNNGV. The V end lost 6 bases, the J end lost 4 bases, and 21 bases lay between the germline ends. The CDR3 spells CASSPTESLYGETQYF. The CDR3 coding sequence is TGTGCCAGCAGTCCGACCGAAAGTCTGTACGGAGAGACCCAGTACTTC.

This clonotype was detected many times. This chain links TRBV3-1 with TRBJ2-1, with D unresolved. The CDR3 runs to 11 residues. Deletions cut 4 bases from V and 5 bases from J, with 3 bases between. Germline CDR1 is LGHDT and CDR2 is YNNKEL (reference sequence). Written as DNA, the CDR3 is TGTGCCAGCAGCCGTAACAATGAGCAGTTCTTC. Translating it yields CASSRNNEQFF.

This clonotype showed up many times. This chain links TRBV20-1 with TRBJ2-3; 13 bases align to TRBD2. The CDR3 has 17 amino acids. CDR1 and CDR2 (germline): DFQATT, SNEGSKA (reference sequence). V trimming: 3 bases; J trimming: 3 bases; junction bases outside the gene matches: 9. DNA for the CDR3: TGCAGTGCTAGGGGTGGACTAGCGGGAGTTGGGACAGATACGCAGTATTTT. It encodes CSARGGLAGVGTDTQYF.

This clonotype has just a few counts. This chain uses TRBV7-8 with TRBJ2-1, with 7 bases aligning to TRBD2. Germline CDR1 and CDR2: SGHVS and FQNEAQ. J was trimmed by 5 bases and V by 5 bases; bases with no gene match: 9. The CDR3 sequence is 15 residues long. DNA for the CDR3: TGTGCCAGCAGCCTCAGCAGACTAGCAAACAATGAGCAGTTCTTC. Translated, it gives CASSLSRLANNEQFF.

The chain uses TRBV4-3 and TRBJ2-5; D may be TRBD1 or TRBD2 (5 bases each). Germline lookup yields CDR1 LGHNA and CDR2 YSLEER. V lost 1 base and J 5 bases, leaving 17 bases between the germline ends. The CDR3 loop spans 16 amino acids. CDR3 in DNA: TGCGCCAGCAGCCAAGGCCAACTTAGGGGCGGGGAGACCCAGTACTTC. Amino acids: CASSQGQLRGGETQYF.

This clonotype was recorded a few times. The chain combines TRBV7-6 with TRBJ2-3; 10 bases match TRBD2. Germline assignment: CDR1 SGHVS and CDR2 FNYEAQ. The CDR3 runs 16 residues. The V gene end was trimmed by 1 base and the J gene end by 2 bases; junction bases not matched to a gene: 3. The CDR3: CASSLGTSGYTDTQYF. CDR3 DNA: TGTGCCAGCAGCTTAGGGACTAGCGGATACACAGATACGCAGTATTTT.

V usage is TRBV25-1 and J usage is TRBJ2-7, with D possibly being TRBD2 (5 bases). Germline values: CDR1 MGHDK, CDR2 SYGVNS. The length of the CDR3 is 15 residues. Trimming took 1 base from V and 6 from J, leaving 16 bases between them. The CDR3 sequence: CASSELETTLGEQYF. The CDR3 DNA reads TGTGCCAGCAGTGAATTGGAGACTACCCTCGGCGAGCAGTACTTC.

The rearrangement joins TRBV27 to TRBJ1-2; D might be TRBD1 (5 bases). This CDR3 comprises 14 residues. Germline V gives CDR1 MNHEY, CDR2 SMNVEV (reference sequence). Trimming pared 3 bases from V and 4 bases from J, leaving 12 bases between. In DNA form, the CDR3 reads TGTGCCAGCAGTTTCCAGGGAGCCTTCTATGGCTACACCTTC. Encoded protein: CASSFQGAFYGYTF.

At least ten counts were recorded for this clonotype. The chain joins TRBV7-6 to TRBJ1-1; 9 nucleotides agree with TRBD1. V gave up 1 base and J gave up 5 bases; unmatched junction bases: 14. Germline V lookup: CDR1 SGHVS, CDR2 FNYEAQ. The CDR3 extends over 18 amino acids. CDR3: CASSLDFFRTGEGTEAFF. For the CDR3, the DNA is TGTGCCAGCAGCTTAGATTTTTTCCGGACAGGGGAGGGGACTGAAGCTTTCTTT.

This chain joins TRBV4-3 and TRBJ2-7; D is possibly TRBD2 (6 bases). The CDR3 covers 16 residues. Germline-derived CDR1 and CDR2 are LGHNA and YSLEER. Trimming removed 0 bases at V and 3 bases at J, with 15 bases between. The CDR3: CASSQDRRFSGYEQYF. The CDR3 nucleotides read TGCGCCAGCAGCCAAGATCGGCGGTTTAGCGGCTACGAGCAGTACTTC.

The CDR3 loop reads CSARTPTGQNVHTDTQYF. The CDR3 DNA reads TGCAGTGCTAGAACGCCCACGGGACAGAACGTTCACACAGATACGCAGTATTTT. The gene calls are TRBV20-1 and TRBJ2-3; 7 bases fit TRBD1. With 2 bases clipped from V and 2 bases from J, the junction kept 16 bases outside the gene matches. Germline CDR1 is DFQATT and CDR2 is SNEGSKA (reference sequence). This CDR3 region has 18 residues.

This rearrangement joins TRBV30 to TRBJ1-5; D unclear. Germline CDR1 is GTSNPN and CDR2 is SVGIG (reference sequence). The CDR3 spans 13 residues. With 1 base removed from V and 2 bases from J, the gap between germline ends came to 6 bases. CDR3 in amino acids: CAWSERGNQPQHF. CDR3 bases: TGTGCCTGGAGTGAAAGGGGCAATCAGCCCCAGCATTTT.

This clonotype has more than one count but fewer than ten. The rearrangement links TRBV7-2 to TRBJ2-7; 10 bases map to TRBD2. This CDR3 is built from 16 residues. Germline loops: CDR1 SGHTA, CDR2 FQGNSA. Germline trimming cut 2 bases from V and 0 bases from J; bases unmatched to any gene: 4. The CDR3 nucleotides read TGTGCCAGCAGCTTATATCCTAGCGGGAGCTCCTACGAGCAGTACTTC. Protein product: CASSLYPSGSSYEQYF.

The chain has TRBV7-2 and TRBJ1-1; D is unresolved. Between the trimmed V and J ends, which lost 4 bases and 5 bases, there was a span of 14 bases. This CDR3 contains 14 residues. Germline loops: CDR1 SGHTA, CDR2 FQGNSA. The CDR3 nucleotides are TGTGCCAGCAGCTCCGAGGGCGGAGGGACTGAAGCTTTCTTT. Its protein is CASSSEGGGTEAFF.

J is TRBJ1-1 and V is TRBV7-2, with D perhaps matching TRBD1 (5 bases). The length of the CDR3 is 15 residues. Germline lookup yields CDR1 SGHTA and CDR2 FQGNSA. The V end was cut by 1 base, the J end by 4 bases, with 13 bases between. In DNA form, the CDR3 reads TGTGCCAGCAGCTTAGTTTCGGGGGGGAGCACTGAAGCTTTCTTT. Its translation is CASSLVSGGSTEAFF.

This clonotype was observed a few times. V gene TRBV20-1 combines with J gene TRBJ1-2, with unresolved D. The V gene's germline CDR1 is DFQATT and CDR2 SNEGSKA (reference sequence). The ends were cut back, 8 bases at V and 4 bases at J, with 20 bases in the middle. The CDR3 runs 14 residues. This CDR3 is CSPNTDLSSYGYTF. The CDR3, as DNA: TGCAGTCCCAACACAGATTTGTCTTCCTATGGCTACACCTTC.

This clonotype was seen a handful of times. The CDR3 region has the DNA TGTGCCAGCAGCCTCCCGGGACTTTCCTCTACAAAAAACAATGAGCAGTTCTTC. It yields the protein CASSLPGLSSTKNNEQFF. The chain combines TRBV6-2 or TRBV6-3 with TRBJ2-1; a weak D match, TRBD2 (6 bases). Germline CDR1 reads MNHEY; CDR2 reads SVGEGT. V was shortened by 6 bases and J by 5 bases, with 26 bases between the two germline ends. The CDR3 has 18 residues.

V usage is TRBV30 and J usage is TRBJ2-3; 11 nucleotides line up with TRBD2. Germline values: CDR1 GTSNPN, CDR2 SVGIG (reference sequence). V lost 1 base, J lost 6 bases, and 3 bases stayed unmatched. The CDR3 covers 14 residues. The DNA for the CDR3 is TGTGCCTGGAGTGCCGGACTAGCGGGTGATACGCAGTATTTT. Translated: CAWSAGLAGDTQYF. Looking up the rest from reference TRBV30 and TRBJ2-3 gives the full variable domain: SQTIHQWPATLVQPVGSPLSLECTVEGTSNPNLYWYRQAAGRGLQLLFYSVGIGQISSEVPQNLSASRPQDRQFILSSKKLLLSDSGFYLCAWSAGLAGDTQYFGPGTRLTVL.

The table lists this clonotype with a few counts. The V call is TRBV5-1, the J call TRBJ2-1; D perhaps matches TRBD1 (7 bases). Germline CDR1 SGHRS, CDR2 YFSETQ. V shed 6 bases and J shed 0 bases, with 19 bases lying between them. This CDR3 region has 17 residues. The CDR3 here is CASNSAGGTDSYNEQFF. The CDR3 DNA reads as TGCGCCAGCAACTCTGCAGGAGGGACAGACTCCTACAATGAGCAGTTCTTC.

The table lists this clonotype with a few counts. The genes are TRBV7-9 and TRBJ2-1; 7 bases are a match to TRBD1. The CDR3 consists of 14 residues. V lost 1 base, J lost 9 bases, and 6 bases stayed unmatched. Germline CDR1 and CDR2: SEHNR and FQNEAQ (reference sequence). The CDR3 DNA follows: TGTGCCAGCAGCTTAGTACAGGGGAAGCTTGAGCAGTTCTTC. Its protein product is CASSLVQGKLEQFF.

Ten or more counts support this clonotype. This rearrangement joins TRBV9 to TRBJ2-5; 8 nucleotides align to TRBD1. Per the germline V gene, CDR1 is SGDLS and CDR2 is YYNGEE. This CDR3 has 14 residues. With V trimmed by 2 bases and J by 5 bases, 5 bases remained unmatched. In DNA form, the CDR3 reads TGTGCCAGCAGCGTCCAGGGGGCTTGGGAGACCCAGTACTTC. This gives the protein CASSVQGAWETQYF.

This clonotype was counted many times. The chain joins TRBV6-4 to TRBJ2-2; D gene ambiguous. V was cut by 4 bases and J by 1 base, with 4 bases left in between. This CDR3 has 13 amino acids. Per germline, CDR1 MRHNA and CDR2 SNTAGT. The CDR3 sequence is CASSVGNTGELFF. In DNA, the CDR3 is TGTGCCAGCAGTGTCGGGAACACCGGGGAGCTGTTTTTT.

This clonotype came up a few times. V gene TRBV18 combines with J gene TRBJ2-3; either TRBD1 or TRBD2 may supply D (5 bases each). Germline CDR1 KGHSH, CDR2 LQKENI. CDR3 size: 14 residues. V was trimmed by 3 bases and J by 6 bases, leaving 13 bases between them. CDR3 residues: CASSPNWDGDTQYF. The CDR3 nucleotides read TGTGCCAGCTCACCGAACTGGGACGGGGATACGCAGTATTTT. The whole variable domain, remainder taken from reference TRBV18 and TRBJ2-3, is NAGVMQNPRHLVRRRGQEARLRCSPMKGHSHVYWYRQLPEEGLKFMVYLQKENIIDESGMPKERFSAEFPKEGPSILRIQQVVRGDSAAYFCASSPNWDGDTQYFGPGTRLTVL.

This clonotype was observed a handful of times. The rearrangement joins TRBV27 to TRBJ2-3; 7 positions agree with TRBD2. CDR3 length: 16 residues. From germline, CDR1 is MNHEY and CDR2 SMNVEV (reference sequence). Trimming took 2 bases from V and 0 from J; bases not matched to a gene: 5. CDR3 region: CASSLKAGDSTDTQYF. CDR3 sequence (DNA): TGTGCCAGCAGTTTAAAGGCGGGGGACAGCACAGATACGCAGTATTTT.

V and J are TRBV19 and TRBJ2-2; TRBD2 is a possible D gene (6 bases). V was shortened by 6 bases and J by 4 bases, with 15 bases between the two germline ends. The germline V gene encodes CDR1 LNHDA and CDR2 SQIVND (reference sequence). The CDR3 has 15 residues. DNA for the CDR3: TGTGCCAGTAGGCCGGCGACTAGGGGCACCGGGGAGCTGTTTTTT. Protein sequence: CASRPATRGTGELFF.